This entry lists 23 T cell receptor beta chains sequenced from one sample in a study of OX40 agonist ivuxolimab in advanced cancers. This table comes from immunoSEQ multiplex PCR, and its TCRdb copy is limited to in-frame clones, with some not included. The table records about 69,000 clones, 80% to 90% of them present only once. The material sequenced was CD4+ or CD8+ T cells sorted from blood, taken in a trial of the OX40 agonist ivuxolimab. All receptors derive from an adult with an advanced solid tumor such as melanoma, head and neck, liver or kidney cancer.

This chain links TRBV27 with TRBJ1-4; tentative D call: TRBD1 (5 bases). The ends were cut back, 4 bases at V and 8 bases at J, with 17 bases in the middle. Germline V CDR1 and CDR2: MNHEY, SMNVEV (reference sequence). The CDR3 is 15 residues long. The CDR3 DNA reads as TGTGCCAGCAGTTCCACACTCAGGGAAGAGGAAAAACTGTTTTTT. The encoded protein is CASSSTLREEEKLFF.

The chain recombines TRBV20-1 with TRBJ2-1; D unresolved. Trimming took 8 bases from V and 12 from J, leaving 8 bases between them. Germline CDR1 DFQATT, CDR2 SNEGSKA (reference sequence). The CDR3 length is 8 residues. The CDR3, as DNA: TGCAGTACGAGGCCGCAGTTCTTC. Amino acids: CSTRPQFF.

The rearrangement uses TRBV7-2 and TRBJ1-6; TRBD1 matches at 7 bases. With 1 base clipped from V and 5 bases from J, the junction kept 8 bases outside the gene matches. The CDR3 is 17 amino acids. Germline values: CDR1 SGHTA, CDR2 FQGNSA. The CDR3 region is CASSLEDREWNNSPLHF. CDR3 nucleotides: TGTGCCAGCAGCTTAGAAGACAGGGAATGGAATAATTCACCCCTCCACTTT.

The chain recombines TRBV5-5 with TRBJ2-7; TRBD1 agrees at 9 bases. The CDR3 contains 14 residues. Trimming cost V 3 bases and J 6 bases; bases outside gene matches: 7. Germline V gene data show CDR1 as SGHKS and CDR2 as YYEKEE (reference sequence). CDR3 amino acids: CASSYLDRGGEQYF. The CDR3 nucleotides are TGTGCCAGCAGCTACTTAGACAGGGGGGGCGAGCAGTACTTC. The entire variable domain, with the rest obtained from reference TRBV5-5 and TRBJ2-7, is as follows: DAGVTQSPTHLIKTRGQQVTLRCSPISGHKSVSWYQQVLGQGPQFIFQYYEKEERGRGNFPDRFSARQFPNYSSELNVNALLLGDSALYLCASSYLDRGGEQYFGPGTRLTVT.

This chain joins TRBV29-1 and TRBJ1-1; the D is unclear. Germline CDR1 is SQVTM and CDR2 is ANQGSEA. The CDR3 is made up of 11 amino acids. With 7 bases removed from V and 6 bases from J, the gap between germline ends came to 12 bases. CDR3 sequence: CSAKRGAEAFF. CDR3 coding DNA: TGCAGCGCAAAACGCGGCGCTGAAGCTTTCTTT.

The rearrangement joins TRBV7-9 to TRBJ2-5, with D possibly called TRBD1 or TRBD2 (5 bases each). The closer fit of TRBJ2-7 to the DNA end suggests the J call may be wrong. This CDR3 is 13 amino acids long. In germline, CDR1 is SEHNR, CDR2 FQNEAQ (reference sequence). DNA for the CDR3: TGTGCCAGCAGCTTAGGGGGGACCGTCGAGCAGTACTTC. It yields the protein CASSLGGTVEQYF.

V usage is TRBV7-9 and J usage is TRBJ2-7; no firm D call. Looked up from germline, CDR1 is SEHNR and CDR2 is FQNEAQ (reference sequence). The germline V and J ends were trimmed by 1 base and 9 bases, with 10 bases remaining between them. The CDR3 loop spans 12 amino acids. CDR3 region: CASSLENRGQYF. CDR3 sequence (DNA): TGTGCCAGCAGCTTAGAAAACCGTGGGCAGTACTTC.

The rearrangement joins TRBV13 to TRBJ2-7; TRBD2 aligns across 7 bases. V lost 5 bases, J lost 1 base, and 2 bases stayed unmatched. The CDR3 consists of 13 residues. Germline V gene sequence: CDR1 PRHDT, CDR2 FYEKMQ (reference sequence). The CDR3 sequence is CASSREASYEQYF. In nucleotides, the CDR3 is TGTGCCAGCAGCCGGGAGGCTTCCTACGAGCAGTACTTC.

The V and J genes are TRBV9 and TRBJ2-5; 9 bases are shared with TRBD2. The J segment lost 2 bases and the V segment lost 0 bases, leaving 8 bases of the junction unmatched. The CDR3 is made up of 17 amino acids. Germline V gives CDR1 SGDLS, CDR2 YYNGEE. CDR3 region: CASSVGLAGGQQETQYF. The CDR3 nucleotides read TGTGCCAGCAGCGTAGGGTTGGCGGGGGGGCAACAAGAGACCCAGTACTTC.

This chain links TRBV27 with TRBJ1-5, with TRBD1 identical over 7 bases. V lost 5 bases, J lost 2 bases, and 3 bases stayed unmatched. This CDR3 contains 14 residues. Germline V gene sequence: CDR1 MNHEY, CDR2 SMNVEV (reference sequence). The CDR3 DNA reads TGTGCCAGCAGTAACAGGGGTGGCAATCAGCCCCAGCATTTT. Amino acids: CASSNRGGNQPQHF.

J is TRBJ2-7 and V is TRBV14, with D unresolved. The CDR3 has 15 residues. The germline CDR1 and CDR2 sequences are SGHDN and FVKESK. Trimming removed 4 bases at V and 7 bases at J, with 20 bases between. The CDR3 here is CASSPLLGTLGEQYF. Written as DNA, the CDR3 is TGTGCCAGCAGCCCCCTGCTAGGCACCCTTGGAGAGCAGTACTTC.

The V call is TRBV4-1, the J call TRBJ2-2, with D possibly being TRBD1 or TRBD2 (6 bases each). The CDR3 sequence is 18 residues long. Trimming took 4 bases from V and 4 from J, leaving 22 bases between them. Germline assignment: CDR1 MGHRA and CDR2 YSYEKL. DNA for the CDR3: TGCGCCAGCAGCCGGGCAGGGGCGACCGGGGGAGGCACCGGGGAGCTGTTTTTT. Its protein product is CASSRAGATGGGTGELFF.

The chain carries TRBV9 and TRBJ2-3; the match to TRBD1 covers 9 bases. This CDR3 region has 16 residues. Trimming cost V 4 bases and J 2 bases; bases outside gene matches: 8. CDR1 SGDLS and CDR2 YYNGEE come from the germline V gene. Here the CDR3 reads CASSPGTGLYTDTQYF. Written as DNA, the CDR3 is TGTGCCAGCAGCCCCGGGACAGGGCTTTACACAGATACGCAGTATTTT.

The chain links TRBV4-1 to TRBJ2-7; 7 bases fit TRBD1. Trimming cost V 2 bases and J 0 bases; bases outside gene matches: 7. Per the germline V gene, CDR1 is MGHRA and CDR2 is YSYEKL. The CDR3 sequence is 16 residues long. The CDR3 protein is CASSQLPGQSSYEQYF. CDR3 in DNA: TGCGCCAGCAGCCAATTACCGGGACAGTCCTCCTACGAGCAGTACTTC.

This clone has just a few counts. The V and J genes are TRBV6-6 and TRBJ1-1; possibly TRBD1 for D (5 bases). Germline CDR1 MNHNY, CDR2 SVGAGI (reference sequence). This CDR3 comprises 13 residues. Trimming removed 3 bases at V and 3 bases at J, with 8 bases between. The CDR3 loop reads CASSYGDYTEAFF. CDR3 coding DNA: TGTGCCAGCAGTTATGGGGACTACACTGAAGCTTTCTTT.

The chain is built from TRBV6-6 and TRBJ2-1, with 8 bases aligning to TRBD2. Losses at the gene ends were 7 bases for V and 0 bases for J; bases not matched to a gene: 5. CDR3 length equals 15 residues. In germline, CDR1 is MNHNY, CDR2 SVGAGI (reference sequence). The CDR3 spells CASTPSGSSYNEQFF. CDR3 DNA: TGTGCCAGCACCCCGAGCGGGAGCTCCTACAATGAGCAGTTCTTC.

This clone was counted a single time. The chain recombines TRBV7-3 with TRBJ2-1; unclear D gene. The CDR3 loop spans 16 amino acids. V was cut by 2 bases and J by 3 bases, with 14 bases left in between. Per the germline V gene, CDR1 is SGHTA and CDR2 is FQGTGA. CDR3 nucleotides: TGTGCCAGCAGCTTAGAGGCGGCCGTCGTCTACAATGAGCAGTTCTTC. It yields the protein CASSLEAAVVYNEQFF. Full variable domain (missing parts from reference TRBV7-3 and TRBJ2-1): GAGVSQTPSNKVTEKGKYVELRCDPISGHTALYWYRQSLGQGPEFLIYFQGTGAADDSGLPNDRFFAVRPEGSVSTLKIQRTERGDSAVYLCASSLEAAVVYNEQFFGPGTRLTVL.

Remarks on this clone: One end of the junction is discordant with germline, which a read error may explain. The chain joins TRBV5-1 to TRBJ1-1; D is possibly TRBD1 (6 bases). CDR3 length equals 19 residues. CDR1 is SGHRS, CDR2 YFSETQ, per germline. The CDR3 DNA follows: TGCGCCCGCAGCTGGGGGGCCCCGGGGGCGCGGAGGGGGTACACTGAAGCTTTCTTT. It encodes CARSWGAPGARRGYTEAFF.

This clone has only a few counts. This sample also contains other DNA sequences that code for the same CDR3. This chain uses TRBV9 with TRBJ2-7; tentatively, D is TRBD1 (5 bases). Between the trimmed V and J ends, which lost 1 base and 5 bases, there was a span of 16 bases. The germline CDR1 and CDR2 sequences are SGDLS and YYNGEE. CDR3 length equals 15 residues. CDR3 protein: CASSVRGLGLDEQYF. The DNA of the CDR3 is TGTGCCAGCAGCGTAAGGGGCCTTGGTTTGGACGAGCAGTACTTC.

This clone was counted only a few times. The chain uses TRBV9 and TRBJ1-1, with D unresolved. This CDR3 has 15 amino acids. CDR1 is SGDLS, CDR2 YYNGEE, per germline. Trimming removed 2 bases at V and 2 bases at J, with 13 bases between. CDR3 sequence: CASSVGVSGNTEAFF. The CDR3, as DNA: TGTGCCAGCAGCGTGGGCGTCTCAGGAAACACTGAAGCTTTCTTT.

This chain uses TRBV12-5 with TRBJ2-5; D possibly corresponds to TRBD2 (5 bases). V was clipped by 4 bases and J by 5 bases, with 11 bases between them. CDR1 and CDR2 from the germline V gene are LGHNT and FRNRAP. There are 13 residues in the CDR3. DNA of the CDR3: TGTGCTAGTGGTTCGGGAAGCAGGGAGACCCAGTACTTC. Translation gives CASGSGSRETQYF.

The chain couples TRBV7-9 to TRBJ2-7; TRBD1 aligns across 7 bases. V was pared by 3 bases and J by 2 bases, with 7 bases of the junction left unmatched. This CDR3 spans 15 amino acids. Germline loops: CDR1 SEHNR, CDR2 FQNEAQ (reference sequence). CDR3 sequence (DNA): TGTGCCAGCAGCTTCACAGGGGACACGACCTACGAGCAGTACTTC. Residues: CASSFTGDTTYEQYF.

The chain employs TRBV11-2 and TRBJ1-1; D unresolved. The CDR3 totals 14 residues. V was trimmed by 6 bases and J by 0 bases, leaving 11 bases between them. The germline V gene has CDR1 SGHAT and CDR2 FQNNGV. CDR3 in amino acids: CASRKWTLNTEAFF. CDR3 DNA sequence: TGTGCCAGCAGAAAGTGGACTCTGAACACTGAAGCTTTCTTT.